This record covers a single T cell receptor (beta chain). Sequencing used immunoSEQ multiplex PCR; TCRdb keeps in-frame clones, though not all of them. The table shows 250,000 to 300,000 clones, with less than 90% occurring only once. The CDR3 spans 14 residues. V lost 5 bases and J 7 bases, leaving 15 bases between the germline ends. Germline V lookup: CDR1 MDHEN, CDR2 SYDVKM. These data belong to a study of blood T cell repertoires in COVID-19. Study as a whole: PBMCs, B-cell-depleted T cells, or T cells provided the cDNA or gDNA that made up the material.

The clonotype comes from a man aged 55-75 years who had recovered from COVID-19. The genes are TRBV28 and TRBJ1-5, with unresolved D. Sequencing was done on a sample of peripheral blood. The CDR3, as DNA: TGTGCCAGCAGTCCCTCGGCAGGTTACCAGCCCCAGCATTTT. Translating it yields CASSPSAGYQPQHF.